What follows are 15 T cell receptor beta chains derived from one specimen sequenced in a study of cytomegalovirus exposure and HLA in healthy donors. Vbeta (60) and Jbeta (13) primers were used in the PCR. Clones were read by immunoSEQ multiplex PCR, and TCRdb kept only the in-frame ones, dropping some. The sample has roughly 160,000 clones, approximately 85% seen once. The sample consisted of PBMCs. The receptor source for this set is a man in his late teens or twenties in good health and CMV-seropositive.

The V and J genes are TRBV27 and TRBJ1-1; TRBD1 might be the D (5 bases). Germline CDR1 MNHEY, CDR2 SMNVEV (reference sequence). The CDR3 spans 15 residues. V dropped 2 bases and J dropped 6 bases, with 16 bases sitting between them. The CDR3 DNA is TGTGCCAGCAGTTTAAATCCCCAGGGTTTCCCTGAAGCTTTCTTT. It codes for CASSLNPQGFPEAFF.

This chain uses TRBV11-2 with TRBJ2-2, with D possibly matching TRBD2 (6 bases). V dropped 6 bases and J dropped 4 bases, with 9 bases sitting between them. CDR1 is SGHAT, CDR2 FQNNGV, per germline. The CDR3 length is 13 residues. The CDR3 DNA follows: TGTGCCAGCAGTGGGGGGATCACCGGGGAGCTGTTTTTT. Protein product: CASSGGITGELFF.

The chain links TRBV14 to TRBJ2-7; D possibly corresponds to TRBD2 (5 bases). Germline-derived CDR1 and CDR2 are SGHDN and FVKESK. The CDR3 length is 13 residues. V was pared by 3 bases and J by 4 bases, with 10 bases between. The CDR3, as DNA: TGTGCCAGCAGCCATCGAGGGCGGTACGAGCAGTACTTC. Its translation is CASSHRGRYEQYF.

The V and J genes are TRBV9 and TRBJ2-1; 7 positions agree with TRBD1. V dropped 2 bases and J dropped 7; count of bases not matched to a gene: 12. This CDR3 comprises 16 residues. CDR1 and CDR2 (germline): SGDLS, YYNGEE. DNA for the CDR3: TGTGCCAGCAGCGTTGGGACAGTCCGCCCAGTGAATGAGCAGTTCTTC. The encoded protein is CASSVGTVRPVNEQFF.

The chain recombines TRBV4-1 with TRBJ2-3; 7 bases align to TRBD2. V dropped 0 bases and J dropped 3; count of bases not matched to a gene: 6. The CDR3 covers 16 residues. Germline V gene lookup returns CDR1 MGHRA and CDR2 YSYEKL. Written as DNA, the CDR3 is TGCGCCAGCAGCCAAGATATCGGAGCGGGGACAGATACGCAGTATTTT. Amino acids: CASSQDIGAGTDTQYF.

V and J are TRBV6-5 and TRBJ1-2, with a tentative D call TRBD1 (5 bases). Germline V gene data show CDR1 as MNHEY and CDR2 as SVGAGI. V was trimmed by 7 bases and J by 4 bases, leaving 13 bases between them. The CDR3 consists of 13 residues. The CDR3 region has the DNA TGTGCCAGCAATAGGGGACTGGGCTATGGCTACACCTTC. Protein: CASNRGLGYGYTF.

The chain employs TRBV30 and TRBJ1-5; D perhaps matches TRBD1 (6 bases). V gave up 5 bases and J gave up 3 bases, with 8 bases separating them. The CDR3 has 12 residues. Germline values: CDR1 GTSNPN, CDR2 SVGIG (reference sequence). In nucleotides, the CDR3 is TGTGCCTGGGGACAGTTCAATCAGCCCCAGCATTTT. This codes for CAWGQFNQPQHF.

The chain combines TRBV2 with TRBJ1-2; D possibly corresponds to TRBD1 (6 bases). The V gene lost 2 bases and the J gene lost 7 bases, with 23 bases spanning the gap. Germline V gives CDR1 SNHLY, CDR2 FYNNEI. This CDR3 contains 17 residues. As DNA, the CDR3 is TGTGCCAGCAGTGAATGGTTTGCTGGACAGAGACCGGGTGGCTACACCTTC. Protein sequence: CASSEWFAGQRPGGYTF.

The chain uses TRBV2 and TRBJ2-2; D is possibly TRBD1 (5 bases). Germline CDR1 reads SNHLY; CDR2 reads FYNNEI. This CDR3 has 13 residues. Trimming stripped 3 bases from V and 9 bases from J, with 11 bases between. The CDR3 coding sequence is TGTGCCAGCAGTGAGTTTGCAGGGAGGGAGCTGTTTTTT. The encoded protein is CASSEFAGRELFF. The full variable domain, in which reference TRBV2 and TRBJ2-2 provide the parts outside the CDR3, is EPEVTQTPSHQVTQMGQEVILRCVPISNHLYFYWYRQILGQKVEFLVSFYNNEISEKSEIFDDQFSVERPDGSNFTLKIRSTKLEDSAMYFCASSEFAGRELFFGEGSRLTVL.

The genes are TRBV7-9 and TRBJ2-7, with D possibly TRBD1 on 5 matching bases. V was shortened by 5 bases and J by 4 bases, with 9 bases between the two germline ends. The CDR3 consists of 12 residues. Germline V gives CDR1 SEHNR, CDR2 FQNEAQ (reference sequence). As DNA, the CDR3 is TGTGCCAGCAGCCCCCCAGGGTACGAGCAGTACTTC. Translated: CASSPPGYEQYF.

This chain joins TRBV27 and TRBJ1-2, with TRBD1 matching over 7 bases. The V and J ends lost 6 bases and 0 bases, in that order; junction bases with no gene match: 19. The CDR3 has 19 residues. CDR1 MNHEY and CDR2 SMNVEV come from the germline V gene (reference sequence). The CDR3 bases are TGTGCCAGCAGGTCCCAAAACGGGGACAGAAATAAAGCTAACTATGGCTACACCTTC. Translation: CASRSQNGDRNKANYGYTF.

V and J are TRBV30 and TRBJ2-1; 8 bases are a match to TRBD1. V dropped 1 base and J dropped 0; count of bases not matched to a gene: 2. The CDR3 spans 15 residues. Germline V gene data show CDR1 as GTSNPN and CDR2 as SVGIG (reference sequence). The CDR3 protein is CAWSGTGSSYNEQFF. CDR3 nucleotide sequence: TGTGCCTGGAGTGGGACAGGGAGCTCCTACAATGAGCAGTTCTTC.

CDR3 loop: CASRPTGEFGNQPQHF. In nucleotides, the CDR3 is TGTGCCAGTAGGCCTACAGGGGAGTTTGGCAATCAGCCCCAGCATTTT. V gene TRBV19 combines with J gene TRBJ1-5; TRBD1 matches at 7 bases. The CDR3 sequence is 16 residues long. From germline, CDR1 is LNHDA and CDR2 SQIVND (reference sequence). V was clipped by 6 bases and J by 2 bases; unmatched bases: 10.

This clone has only a few counts. J is TRBJ1-4 and V is TRBV6-1; 7 bases match TRBD1. The CDR3 runs to 13 residues. The germline V gene encodes CDR1 MNHNS and CDR2 SASEGT. V dropped 8 bases and J dropped 0; count of bases not matched to a gene: 0. CDR3 DNA sequence: TGTGCCAGCGGGACAGCAACTAATGAAAAACTGTTTTTT. Residues: CASGTATNEKLFF.

This sequence joins TRBV6-4 and TRBJ2-1; D not certain. Germline lookup yields CDR1 MRHNA and CDR2 SNTAGT. V was clipped by 3 bases and J by 5 bases, with 17 bases between them. CDR3 size: 16 residues. CDR3 protein: CASSEYPEPQNNEQFF. CDR3 bases: TGTGCCAGCAGTGAATACCCCGAGCCCCAAAACAATGAGCAGTTCTTC.